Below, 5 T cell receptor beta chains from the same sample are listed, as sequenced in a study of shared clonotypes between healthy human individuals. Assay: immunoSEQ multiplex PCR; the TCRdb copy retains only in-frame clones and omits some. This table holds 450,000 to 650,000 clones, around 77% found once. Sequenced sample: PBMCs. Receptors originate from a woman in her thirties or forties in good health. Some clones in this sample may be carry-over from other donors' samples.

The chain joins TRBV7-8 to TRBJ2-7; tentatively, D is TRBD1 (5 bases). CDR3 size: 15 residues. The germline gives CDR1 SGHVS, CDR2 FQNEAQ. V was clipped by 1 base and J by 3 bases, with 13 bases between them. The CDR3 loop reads CASSLVQGLYYEQYF. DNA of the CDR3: TGTGCCAGCAGCTTAGTGCAGGGTTTGTACTACGAGCAGTACTTC.

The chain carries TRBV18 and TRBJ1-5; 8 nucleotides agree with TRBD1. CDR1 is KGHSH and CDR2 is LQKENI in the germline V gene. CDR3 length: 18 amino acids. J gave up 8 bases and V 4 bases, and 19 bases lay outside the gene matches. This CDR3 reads CASSRPGTGFREGKPQHF. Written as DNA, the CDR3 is TGTGCCAGCTCACGACCCGGGACAGGCTTTCGTGAGGGTAAGCCCCAGCATTTT.

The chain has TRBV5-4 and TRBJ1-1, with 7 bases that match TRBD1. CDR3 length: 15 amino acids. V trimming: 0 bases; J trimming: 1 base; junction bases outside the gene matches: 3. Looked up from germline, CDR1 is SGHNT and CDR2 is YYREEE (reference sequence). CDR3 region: CASSLGGTANTEAFF. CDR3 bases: TGTGCCAGCAGCTTGGGGGGGACAGCGAACACTGAAGCTTTCTTT. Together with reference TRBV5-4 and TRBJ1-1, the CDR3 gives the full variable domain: ETGVTQSPTHLIKTRGQQVTLRCSSQSGHNTVSWYQQALGQGPQFIFQYYREEENGRGNFPPRFSGLQFPNYSSELNVNALELDDSALYLCASSLGGTANTEAFFGQGTRLTVV.

The CDR3 spells CAISKSGTASTDTQYF. The CDR3 DNA reads as TGTGCCATCAGTAAAAGCGGGACCGCTAGCACAGATACGCAGTATTTT. V is TRBV10-3 and J is TRBJ2-3; the match to TRBD2 covers 7 bases. Germline V gene lookup returns CDR1 ENHRY and CDR2 SYGVKD. The CDR3 is made up of 16 amino acids. Losses at the gene ends were 5 bases for V and 0 bases for J; bases not matched to a gene: 8.

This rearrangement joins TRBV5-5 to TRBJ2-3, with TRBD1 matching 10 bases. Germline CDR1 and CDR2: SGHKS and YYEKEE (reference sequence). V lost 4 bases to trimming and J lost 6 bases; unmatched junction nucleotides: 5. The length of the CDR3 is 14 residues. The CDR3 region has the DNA TGTGCCAGCAGCAGAGGGACAGGGGTGGATACGCAGTATTTT. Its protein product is CASSRGTGVDTQYF.